Given below is one T cell receptor beta chain in context. Other nucleotide sequences from this sample produce the same CDR3. Data came from immunoSEQ multiplex PCR; TCRdb stores just in-frame clones and leaves some out. The profile shows about 20,000 clones, just under 80% of them singletons. This record comes from a study of T cell clones after liver transplantation. Overall study context: A pre-transplant mixed lymphocyte reaction with TCRbeta sequencing defined graft-donor-reactive clones followed in post-transplant blood.

The CDR3 runs to 15 residues. The germline V and J ends were trimmed by 0 bases and 0 bases, with 9 bases remaining between them. Germline assignment: CDR1 SGHTS and CDR2 YDEGEE. The chain combines TRBV5-8 with TRBJ1-2; TRBD1 might be the D (5 bases). This material consisted of CD8+ T cells from blood, taken more than 53 months after liver transplant. The TCR comes from a human patient who received a liver transplant. Among the T cells, some may be from the graft donor. Here the CDR3 reads CASSLERDSNYGYTF. The CDR3, as DNA: TGTGCCAGCAGCTTGGAAAGGGACTCTAACTATGGCTACACCTTC.